A single sample is the source of the 15 T cell receptor beta chains below, sequenced in a study of chemoradiotherapy in HPV16-positive cancers (dated by TCRdb to the early 2020s). Libraries were prepared through the immunoSEQ multiplex PCR assay. TCRdb took over this immuneACCESS table, retaining in-frame rearrangements with V and J assigned. Such tables are incomplete; in checked studies, under half of the missing clones stem from an unresolved V gene, and the remainder is unexplained. This sample is represented by tens of thousands of clones; more than 80% of them were singletons. The ten top clones hold approximately 5.1% of the sample. The sample in question was blood, obtained from a patient who underwent chemoradiotherapy. The receptors come from a human donor with HPV-associated anogenital cancer.

V usage is TRBV30 and J usage is TRBJ1-1, with D tentatively TRBD1 (5 bases). The CDR3 contains 13 residues. Trimming pared 1 base from V and 1 base from J, leaving 7 bases between. The V gene's germline CDR1 is GTSNPN and CDR2 SVGIG (reference sequence). CDR3 region: CAWSETGNTEAFF. The CDR3 DNA reads as TGTGCCTGGAGTGAAACAGGGAACACTGAAGCTTTCTTT.

J is TRBJ1-3 and V is TRBV18; 7 bases align to TRBD1. The CDR3 is 15 residues long. Germline V gene lookup returns CDR1 KGHSH and CDR2 LQKENI. V lost 2 bases, J lost 0 bases, and 1 base stayed unmatched. CDR3 sequence reads: CASSPGTVSGNTIYF. The CDR3 coding sequence is TGTGCCAGCTCACCAGGGACAGTCTCTGGAAACACCATATATTTT.

The chain joins TRBV18 to TRBJ2-3; 10 bases line up with TRBD2. This CDR3 contains 15 residues. Trimming took 1 base from V and 3 from J; bases not matched to a gene: 1. CDR1 is KGHSH and CDR2 is LQKENI in the germline V gene. The CDR3 protein is CASSPQLAGTDTQYF. DNA of the CDR3: TGTGCCAGCTCACCACAACTAGCGGGAACAGATACGCAGTATTTT.

The CDR3 DNA sequence: TGTGCCAGCAGCCGAGAGAGGGTCTCTGGTTCACCCCTCCACTTT. Translation: CASSRERVSGSPLHF. The genes are TRBV9 and TRBJ1-6; D uncertain. The V and J ends lost 4 bases and 9 bases respectively, with 17 bases between them. This CDR3 region has 15 residues. From germline, CDR1 is SGDLS and CDR2 YYNGEE.

CDR3 nucleotide sequence: TGTGCCAGCAGCTTGGGGGGTAGCGGGGCGCCCTACGAGCAGTACGTC. Translated, it gives CASSLGGSGAPYEQYV. The genes are TRBV5-6 and TRBJ2-7, with 8 positions matching TRBD2. Losses at the gene ends were 0 bases for V and 2 bases for J; bases not matched to a gene: 7. The CDR3 runs 16 residues. Germline V gene lookup returns CDR1 SGHDT and CDR2 YYEEEE.

The chain employs TRBV5-1 and TRBJ2-3, with 8 positions matching TRBD2. The CDR3 is made up of 16 amino acids. CDR1 is SGHRS, CDR2 YFSETQ, per germline. Germline trimming cut 4 bases from V and 6 bases from J; bases unmatched to any gene: 13. CDR3 nucleotides: TGCGCCAGCAGCCCGAGGACTAGCCTTACTCCCGATACGCAGTATTTT. This sequence encodes CASSPRTSLTPDTQYF.

The rearrangement joins TRBV14 to TRBJ2-1; weak D call: TRBD1 (6 bases). Per the germline V gene, CDR1 is SGHDN and CDR2 is FVKESK. V was pared by 1 base and J by 6 bases, with 13 bases between. This CDR3 is built from 15 residues. CDR3 residues: CASSQAGQTTNEQFF. CDR3 in DNA: TGTGCCAGCAGCCAAGCTGGACAGACCACCAATGAGCAGTTCTTC.

The rearrangement links TRBV2 to TRBJ2-7, with D hard to call. Germline CDR1 SNHLY, CDR2 FYNNEI. The CDR3 is 12 residues long. V was cut by 2 bases and J by 2 bases, with 4 bases left in between. CDR3 DNA sequence: TGTGCCAGCAGTGAACAGCCCTACGAGCAGTACGTC. Translated, it gives CASSEQPYEQYV.

CDR3 coding DNA: TGTGCCAGCAGCCCTCAGGGAAGGTGGACAGATACGCAGTATTTT. This codes for CASSPQGRWTDTQYF. This chain connects TRBV7-2 to TRBJ2-3; D is perhaps TRBD1 (5 bases). Germline assignment: CDR1 SGHTA and CDR2 FQGNSA. CDR3 length equals 15 residues. Trimming removed 5 bases at V and 3 bases at J, with 15 bases between.

The CDR3 sequence: CASSVSPSTEAFF. The CDR3 region has the DNA TGTGCCAGCAGCGTATCCCCTAGCACTGAAGCTTTCTTT. This sequence joins TRBV9 and TRBJ1-1; no clear D gene. Trimming stripped 1 base from V and 4 bases from J, with 8 bases between. CDR3 size: 13 residues. CDR1 is SGDLS, CDR2 YYNGEE, per germline.

This clone has just one count. V gene TRBV18 combines with J gene TRBJ1-1; no firm D call. V dropped 2 bases and J dropped 6 bases, with 10 bases sitting between them. Germline CDR1 is KGHSH and CDR2 is LQKENI. CDR3 length: 13 amino acids. The CDR3 sequence: CASSPDRYSEAFF. For the CDR3, the DNA is TGTGCCAGCTCACCAGATAGGTATTCTGAAGCTTTCTTT.

This sequence joins TRBV30 and TRBJ1-6, with D perhaps TRBD1 (6 bases). The CDR3 contains 16 residues. Germline V gives CDR1 GTSNPN, CDR2 SVGIG (reference sequence). Trimming cost V 2 bases and J 6 bases, with 17 bases left between them. CDR3 in amino acids: CAWSPPTGHFNSPLHF. The DNA of the CDR3 is TGTGCCTGGAGTCCACCGACGGGACATTTTAATTCACCCCTCCACTTT.

This sequence joins TRBV11-2 and TRBJ2-1, with D tentatively TRBD1 (6 bases). V gave up 6 bases and J gave up 5 bases, with 17 bases separating them. From germline, CDR1 is SGHAT and CDR2 FQNNGV. CDR3 length: 15 residues. CDR3 bases: TGTGCCAGCAGGACGGCCGGGCAGGGGAACAATGAGCAGTTCTTC. Its protein is CASRTAGQGNNEQFF.

The chain has TRBV30 and TRBJ2-1, with 8 bases lining up with TRBD2. The CDR3 is 14 amino acids. Germline CDR1 GTSNPN, CDR2 SVGIG (reference sequence). V lost 8 bases to trimming and J lost 4 bases; unmatched junction nucleotides: 10. CDR3 DNA: TGTGCCGCTTGGAGAAGCGGGGGTTACAATGAGCAGTTCTTC. Translated: CAAWRSGGYNEQFF.

CDR3 residues: CATSRDWESGGANEQFF. As DNA, the CDR3 is TGTGCCACCAGCAGAGATTGGGAGTCGGGGGGGGCCAATGAGCAGTTCTTC. V and J are TRBV15 and TRBJ2-1, with 8 bases aligning to TRBD2. The CDR3 is made up of 17 amino acids. Germline-derived CDR1 and CDR2 are LNHNV and YYDKDF (reference sequence). Losses at the gene ends were 0 bases for V and 6 bases for J; bases not matched to a gene: 10. Full variable domain (rest looked up from reference TRBV15 and TRBJ2-1): DAMVIQNPRYQVTQFGKPVTLSCSQTLNHNVMYWYQQKSSQAPKLLFHYYDKDFNNEADTPDNFQSRRPNTSFCFLDIRSPGLGDTAMYLCATSRDWESGGANEQFFGPGTRLTVL.